The 18 T cell receptor beta chains below were found in one sample sequenced in a study of blood T cell repertoires in COVID-19. The method was immunoSEQ multiplex PCR; TCRdb's version includes in-frame clones alone and lacks a portion of them. The table has around 190,000 clones, 88% seen once. Sequenced input: peripheral blood. The source of these receptors is a man under 40 with acute or convalescent COVID-19.

The chain couples TRBV5-4 to TRBJ1-1; TRBD1 might be the D (6 bases). The CDR3 has 14 residues. Trimming removed 4 bases at V and 0 bases at J, with 10 bases between. CDR1 SGHNT and CDR2 YYREEE come from the germline V gene (reference sequence). CDR3 coding DNA: TGTGCCAGCAGCGGACAGAACATGAACACTGAAGCTTTCTTT. It encodes CASSGQNMNTEAFF.

The chain uses TRBV9 and TRBJ2-2; D unresolved. Between the trimmed V and J ends, which lost 1 base and 7 bases, there was a span of 8 bases. Germline V gene sequence: CDR1 SGDLS, CDR2 YYNGEE. There are 13 residues in the CDR3. The CDR3 region is CASSVSVDGELFF. The CDR3, as DNA: TGTGCCAGCAGCGTATCAGTTGACGGGGAGCTGTTTTTT.

This clone was picked up one time. The rearrangement uses TRBV28 and TRBJ2-7; D remains unclear. Trimming pared 5 bases from V and 5 bases from J, leaving 4 bases between. From germline, CDR1 is MDHEN and CDR2 SYDVKM. CDR3 length: 10 residues. CDR3 DNA: TGTGCCAGCAGTGTCAACGAGCAGTACTTC. The encoded protein is CASSVNEQYF.

The chain employs TRBV25-1 and TRBJ1-5, with TRBD1 matching over 9 bases. V was clipped by 9 bases and J by 4 bases; unmatched bases: 1. Germline values: CDR1 MGHDK, CDR2 SYGVNS. This CDR3 is 12 amino acids long. CDR3 in DNA: TGTGCCAGTGGGACAGGGAATCAGCCCCAGCATTTT. Encoded protein: CASGTGNQPQHF.

The V and J genes are TRBV6-5 and TRBJ2-7, with 9 nucleotides matching TRBD1. Germline V gene lookup returns CDR1 MNHEY and CDR2 SVGAGI. The CDR3 totals 13 residues. The junction had 5 bases not matched to a gene; V was cut back by 5 bases and J by 6 bases. The CDR3 bases are TGTGCCAGCAGTCCACCGACAGGGGGCGAGCAGTACTTC. Translated: CASSPPTGGEQYF.

The rearrangement links TRBV27 to TRBJ2-3; 7 nucleotides align to TRBD1. The ends lost 6 bases at V and 2 bases at J; junction bases unmatched: 8. The germline V gene encodes CDR1 MNHEY and CDR2 SMNVEV (reference sequence). This CDR3 region has 15 residues. The CDR3 DNA is TGTGCCAGCAGACTCGGACAGGCGAACACAGATACGCAGTATTTT. Translating it yields CASRLGQANTDTQYF.

In its sample, this clone was seen a few times. The chain's CDR3 is CSVEDRGTSYEQYF. CDR3 DNA sequence: TGCAGCGTTGAAGATCGGGGGACTTCCTACGAGCAGTACTTC. V and J are TRBV29-1 and TRBJ2-7; perhaps TRBD2 as D (6 bases). The V gene lost 0 bases and the J gene lost 1 base, with 10 bases spanning the gap. CDR3 length: 14 residues. The germline V gene encodes CDR1 SQVTM and CDR2 ANQGSEA.

The V gene is TRBV28, the J gene TRBJ1-5; TRBD1 agrees at 7 bases. There are 15 residues in the CDR3. Germline trimming cut 6 bases from V and 0 bases from J; bases unmatched to any gene: 5. Germline CDR1 and CDR2: MDHEN and SYDVKM. The CDR3 region has the DNA TGTGCCAGCAGCTACCAGGGGGATAGCAATCAGCCCCAGCATTTT. Translating gives CASSYQGDSNQPQHF.

This chain uses TRBV19 with TRBJ1-2, with D unresolved. The CDR3 runs 14 residues. Deletions cut 3 bases from V and 8 bases from J, with 16 bases between. Germline loops: CDR1 LNHDA, CDR2 SQIVND (reference sequence). The CDR3 nucleotides are TGTGCCAGTAGTATTAAACGGAGTGTGTTGGGCTACACCTTC. Translating it yields CASSIKRSVLGYTF.

This clone was detected only once. The CDR3 DNA follows: TGTGCCAGCAGCTTCTTGACAGGGGGCGGTTCTACTGGGGCCAACGTCCTGACTTTC. Its protein is CASSFLTGGGSTGANVLTF. This chain connects TRBV5-4 to TRBJ2-6, with 10 bases fitting TRBD1. The CDR3 loop spans 19 amino acids. The V gene's germline CDR1 is SGHNT and CDR2 YYREEE (reference sequence). Trimming removed 2 bases from V and 2 bases from J; junction bases left unmatched: 10.

The chain combines TRBV28 with TRBJ1-1; no definite D call. CDR1 MDHEN and CDR2 SYDVKM come from the germline V gene. The CDR3 runs 14 residues. Trimming left V 5 bases short and J 5 bases short, with 15 bases between. In DNA form, the CDR3 reads TGTGCCAGCAGTCCCCGGGTCGCCATTACTGAAGCTTTCTTT. It translates to CASSPRVAITEAFF.

The chain couples TRBV9 to TRBJ1-4; D is ambiguous. The germline CDR1 and CDR2 sequences are SGDLS and YYNGEE. The ends were cut back, 0 bases at V and 3 bases at J, with 12 bases in the middle. This CDR3 is 16 amino acids long. CDR3 sequence reads: CASSVAAGAPNEKLFF. CDR3 in DNA: TGTGCCAGCAGCGTAGCCGCGGGAGCCCCTAATGAAAAACTGTTTTTT. The whole variable domain, remainder taken from reference TRBV9 and TRBJ1-4, is DSGVTQTPKHLITATGQRVTLRCSPRSGDLSVYWYQQSLDQGLQFLIQYYNGEERAKGNILERFSAQQFPDLHSELNLSSLELGDSALYFCASSVAAGAPNEKLFFGSGTQLSVL.

This chain's CDR3 is CASSEGTGLKLFF. The CDR3 DNA reads TGTGCCAGCAGTGAGGGTACAGGGCTCAAACTGTTTTTT. The rearrangement uses TRBV25-1 and TRBJ1-4; possibly TRBD1 for D (6 bases). The CDR3 length is 13 residues. Germline CDR1 and CDR2: MGHDK and SYGVNS. V was pared by 3 bases and J by 11 bases, with 13 bases between.

This sequence joins TRBV5-1 and TRBJ2-7; D possibly corresponds to TRBD1 (6 bases). CDR3 length equals 13 residues. The V end was cut by 4 bases, the J end by 6 bases, with 14 bases between. Per the germline V gene, CDR1 is SGHRS and CDR2 is YFSETQ. The CDR3 loop is CASSTAGTSEQYF. CDR3 DNA sequence: TGCGCCAGCAGCACCGCCGGGACATCCGAGCAGTACTTC.

This clone turned up a few times. The V call is TRBV30, the J call TRBJ1-6, with 7 bases identical to TRBD1. Germline V lookup: CDR1 GTSNPN, CDR2 SVGIG (reference sequence). The CDR3 totals 13 residues. The V and J ends lost 3 bases and 9 bases, in that order; junction bases with no gene match: 5. The CDR3 sequence: CAWRTTGVSPLHF. In DNA, the CDR3 is TGTGCCTGGAGAACTACAGGGGTTTCACCCCTCCACTTT.

The rearrangement joins TRBV24-1 to TRBJ1-5; D gene uncertain. The CDR3 is 13 residues long. The V gene's germline CDR1 is KGHDR and CDR2 SFDVKD. With 3 bases removed from V and 4 bases from J, the gap between germline ends came to 6 bases. CDR3 amino acids: CATSDRRNQPQHF. The CDR3 region has the DNA TGTGCCACCAGTGATAGGAGAAATCAGCCCCAGCATTTT.

This sequence joins TRBV3-1 (or the pseudogene TRBV3-2) and TRBJ2-3; D uncertain. This CDR3 contains 15 residues. V lost 4 bases and J 0 bases, leaving 11 bases between the germline ends. Germline values: CDR1 LGHDT, CDR2 YNNKEL (reference sequence). The CDR3: CASSPISGSTDTQYF. Here the CDR3 DNA reads TGTGCCAGCAGCCCCATATCCGGTAGCACAGATACGCAGTATTTT.

The chain uses TRBV7-3 and TRBJ2-1; D may be TRBD2 (7 bases). The V end was cut by 10 bases, the J end by 8 bases, with 27 bases between. Germline V lookup: CDR1 SGHTA, CDR2 FQGTGA. CDR3 length: 16 residues. The CDR3 protein is CATAPRSGGHIDEQFF. Written as DNA, the CDR3 is TGTGCCACCGCCCCTCGGTCCGGGGGGCATATCGATGAGCAGTTCTTC.